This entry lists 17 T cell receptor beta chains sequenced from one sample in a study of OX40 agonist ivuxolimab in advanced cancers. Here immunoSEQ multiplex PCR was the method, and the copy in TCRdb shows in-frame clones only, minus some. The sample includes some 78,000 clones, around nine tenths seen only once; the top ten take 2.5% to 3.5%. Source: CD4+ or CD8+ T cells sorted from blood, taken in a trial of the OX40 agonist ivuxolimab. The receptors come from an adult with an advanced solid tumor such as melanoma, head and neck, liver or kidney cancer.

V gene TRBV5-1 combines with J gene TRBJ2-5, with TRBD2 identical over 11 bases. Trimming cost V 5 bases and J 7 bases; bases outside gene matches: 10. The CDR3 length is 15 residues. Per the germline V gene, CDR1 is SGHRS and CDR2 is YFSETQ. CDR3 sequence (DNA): TGCGCCAGCAGTTCCAGGACTAGCGGGCATGGGACCCAGTACTTC. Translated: CASSSRTSGHGTQYF.

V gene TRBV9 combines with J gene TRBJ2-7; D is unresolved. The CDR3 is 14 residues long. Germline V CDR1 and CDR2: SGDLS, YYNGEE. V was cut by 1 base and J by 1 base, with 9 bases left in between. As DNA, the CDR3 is TGTGCCAGCAGCGTAAATCCGGATTCCTACGAGCAGTACTTC. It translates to CASSVNPDSYEQYF.

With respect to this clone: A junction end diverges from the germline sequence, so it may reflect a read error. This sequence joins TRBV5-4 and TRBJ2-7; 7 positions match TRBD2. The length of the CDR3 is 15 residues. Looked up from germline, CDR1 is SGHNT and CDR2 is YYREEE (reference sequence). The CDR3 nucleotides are TGTGCCAGAAGCTCTGGGGGGGACGCGAACTACGAGCAGTACTTC. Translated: CARSSGGDANYEQYF.

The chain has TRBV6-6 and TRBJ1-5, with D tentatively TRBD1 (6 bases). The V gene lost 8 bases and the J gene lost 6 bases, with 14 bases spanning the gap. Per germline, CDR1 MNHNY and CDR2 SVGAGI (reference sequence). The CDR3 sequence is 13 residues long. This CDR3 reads CASCSEGGQPQHF. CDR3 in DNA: TGTGCCAGCTGCTCTGAGGGGGGTCAGCCCCAGCATTTT.

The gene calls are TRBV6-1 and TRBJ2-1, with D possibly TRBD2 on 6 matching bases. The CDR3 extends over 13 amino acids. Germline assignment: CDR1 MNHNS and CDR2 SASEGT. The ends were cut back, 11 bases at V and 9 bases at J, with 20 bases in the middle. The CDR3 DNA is TGTGCCGCGGGGCAGAAAAAAGGAGGTGAGCAGTTCTTC. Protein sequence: CAAGQKKGGEQFF.

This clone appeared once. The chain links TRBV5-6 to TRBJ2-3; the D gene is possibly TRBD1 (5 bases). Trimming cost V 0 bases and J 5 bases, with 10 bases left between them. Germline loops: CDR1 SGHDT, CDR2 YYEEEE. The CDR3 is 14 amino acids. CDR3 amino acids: CASSLAGRGDTQYF. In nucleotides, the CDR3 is TGTGCCAGCAGCTTGGCCGGAAGGGGAGATACGCAGTATTTT.

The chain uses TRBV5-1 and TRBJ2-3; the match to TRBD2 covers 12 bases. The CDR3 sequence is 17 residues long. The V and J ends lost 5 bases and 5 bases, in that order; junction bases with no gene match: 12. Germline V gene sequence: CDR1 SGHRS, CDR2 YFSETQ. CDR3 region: CASRVGLAGIALDTQYF. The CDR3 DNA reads TGCGCCAGCAGGGTTGGACTAGCGGGAATTGCATTAGATACGCAGTATTTT.

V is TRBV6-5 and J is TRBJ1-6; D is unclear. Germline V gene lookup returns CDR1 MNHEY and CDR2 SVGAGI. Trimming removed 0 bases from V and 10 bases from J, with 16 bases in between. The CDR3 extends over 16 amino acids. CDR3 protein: CASSYSWEGLGSPLHF. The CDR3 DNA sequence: TGTGCCAGCAGTTACTCGTGGGAGGGATTGGGCTCACCCCTCCACTTT.

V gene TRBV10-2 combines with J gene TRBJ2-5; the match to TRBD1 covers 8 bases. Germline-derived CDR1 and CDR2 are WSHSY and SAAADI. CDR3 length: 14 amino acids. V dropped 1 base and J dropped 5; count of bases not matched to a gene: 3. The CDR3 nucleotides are TGCGCCAGCAGTGAGTTGACAGGGGCCGAGACCCAGTACTTC. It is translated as CASSELTGAETQYF.

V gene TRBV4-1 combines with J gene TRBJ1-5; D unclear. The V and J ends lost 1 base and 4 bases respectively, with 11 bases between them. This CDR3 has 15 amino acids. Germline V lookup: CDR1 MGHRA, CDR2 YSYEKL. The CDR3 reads CASSQGTVLNQPQHF. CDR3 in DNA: TGCGCCAGCAGCCAAGGGACGGTGTTAAATCAGCCCCAGCATTTT.

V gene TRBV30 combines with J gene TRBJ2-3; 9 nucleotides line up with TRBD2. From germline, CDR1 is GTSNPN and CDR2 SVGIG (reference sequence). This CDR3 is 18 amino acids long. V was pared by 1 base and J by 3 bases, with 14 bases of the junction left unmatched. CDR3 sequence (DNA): TGTGCCTGGAGTGACGGGGGTAGCGGGAGATCGGGGACAGATACGCAGTATTTT. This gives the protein CAWSDGGSGRSGTDTQYF.

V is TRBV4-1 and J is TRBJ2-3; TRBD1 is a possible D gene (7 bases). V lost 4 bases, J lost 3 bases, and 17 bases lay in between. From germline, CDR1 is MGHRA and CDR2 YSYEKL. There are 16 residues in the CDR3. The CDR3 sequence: CASSPIEAGGTDTQYF. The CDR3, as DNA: TGCGCCAGCAGCCCCATTGAGGCAGGGGGGACAGATACGCAGTATTTT.

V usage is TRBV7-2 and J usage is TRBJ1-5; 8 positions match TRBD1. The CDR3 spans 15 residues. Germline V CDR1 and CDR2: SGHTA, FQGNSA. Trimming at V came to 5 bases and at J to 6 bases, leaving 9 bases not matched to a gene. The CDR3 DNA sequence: TGTGCCAGCAGCACGACAGGGGCCTTTGGTCAGCCCCAGCATTTT. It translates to CASSTTGAFGQPQHF.

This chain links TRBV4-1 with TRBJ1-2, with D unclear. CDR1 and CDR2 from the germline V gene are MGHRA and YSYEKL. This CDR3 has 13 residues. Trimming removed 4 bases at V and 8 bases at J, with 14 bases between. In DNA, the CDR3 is TGCGCCAGCAGCCCCTTACACCCCTGGGGCTACACCTTC. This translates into CASSPLHPWGYTF.

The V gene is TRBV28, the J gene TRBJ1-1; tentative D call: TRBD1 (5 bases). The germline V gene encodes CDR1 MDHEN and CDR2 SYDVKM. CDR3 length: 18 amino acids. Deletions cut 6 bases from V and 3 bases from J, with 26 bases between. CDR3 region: CASSEFRRGALRDTEAFF. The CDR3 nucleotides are TGTGCCAGCAGCGAATTCCGAAGGGGCGCCCTGCGTGACACTGAAGCTTTCTTT. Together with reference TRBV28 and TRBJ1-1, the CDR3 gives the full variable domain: DVKVTQSSRYLVKRTGEKVFLECVQDMDHENMFWYRQDPGLGLRLIYFSYDVKMKEKGDIPEGYSVSREKKERFSLILESASTNQTSMYLCASSEFRRGALRDTEAFFGQGTRLTVV.

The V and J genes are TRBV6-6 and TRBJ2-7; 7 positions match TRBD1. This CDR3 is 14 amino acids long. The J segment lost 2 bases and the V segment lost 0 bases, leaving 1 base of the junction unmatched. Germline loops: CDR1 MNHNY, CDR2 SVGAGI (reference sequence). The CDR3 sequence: CASSYSQGAYEQYF. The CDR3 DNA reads TGTGCCAGCAGTTACTCCCAGGGGGCCTACGAGCAGTACTTC.

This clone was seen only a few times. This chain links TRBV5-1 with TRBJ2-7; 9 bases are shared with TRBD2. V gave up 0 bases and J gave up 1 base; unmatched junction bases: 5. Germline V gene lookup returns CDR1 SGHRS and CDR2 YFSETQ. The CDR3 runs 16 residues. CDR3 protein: CASSLGLADFSYEQYF. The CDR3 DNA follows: TGCGCCAGCAGCTTGGGACTAGCGGACTTTTCCTACGAGCAGTACTTC. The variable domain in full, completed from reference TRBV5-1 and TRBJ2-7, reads KAGVTQTPRYLIKTRGQQVTLSCSPISGHRSVSWYQQTPGQGLQFLFEYFSETQRNKGNFPGRFSGRQFSNSRSEMNVSTLELGDSALYLCASSLGLADFSYEQYFGPGTRLTVT.